The rows below give T cell receptor beta chains drawn from one sample of a study of blood T cell repertoires in COVID-19. Assay used: immunoSEQ multiplex PCR; TCRdb lists only in-frame clones, some missing. The sample records tens of thousands of clones, 70% to 90% being singletons. Sequenced input: peripheral blood. The origin of the receptors is a man aged 45-60 years with acute or convalescent COVID-19. The CDR3 runs from the conserved cysteine through the conserved F or W. D genes are given only for firm matches.

j_call d_call v_call cdr3_aa
TRBJ2-2 NA TRBV5-6 CASNRDDTGELFF
TRBJ2-6 TRBD1 TRBV23-1 CASSHRPGQGAPDGANVLTF
TRBJ2-7 NA TRBV11-2 CASSYTYYEQYF
TRBJ2-1 TRBD1 TRBV7-4 CASSIQGTLQDEQFF
TRBJ1-2 TRBD1 TRBV10-1 CASSGQGSYGYTF
TRBJ1-6 NA TRBV19 CASSIGEGTFSSPLHF
TRBJ1-3 NA TRBV3-1/TRBV3-2 CASSQEGQGGNTIYF
TRBJ1-1 NA TRBV29-1 CSVVGGNTEAFF
TRBJ2-1 NA TRBV7-9 CASSLRDTKTHEQFF
TRBJ2-7 TRBD2 TRBV9 CASSAGEGSYEQYF
TRBJ1-1 NA TRBV6-5 CASRYTGHDTEAFF
TRBJ2-3 TRBD2 TRBV24-1 CATSENSGGIHTDTQYF
TRBJ2-6 NA TRBV29-1 CSVAGSGANVLTF
TRBJ2-2 TRBD1 TRBV11-3 CASSSTGFSGELFF
TRBJ2-7 NA TRBV11-1 CASSLGQGWIEQYF
TRBJ2-2 TRBD2 TRBV10-1 CASSPRTRSAGELFF
TRBJ1-4 TRBD1 TRBV7-9 CASTWTGEGKLFF
TRBJ2-1 TRBD2 TRBV19 CASSRLAGTYDEQFF
TRBJ1-1 TRBD1 TRBV6-5 CAIRTGNMNTEAFF
TRBJ2-2 NA TRBV24-1 CATSEAPNTGELFF
TRBJ2-3 NA TRBV5-1 CASSLTVGGSTDTQYF
TRBJ2-1 TRBD1 TRBV5-1 CASSLRQGGYNEQFF
TRBJ1-5 TRBD1 TRBV7-9 CASSLGTVAQPQHF
TRBJ2-6 TRBD1 TRBV4-1 CASSQGAGQGVSGANVLTF
TRBJ2-5 TRBD2 TRBV18 CASSPRAAGDQETQYF
TRBJ1-3 NA TRBV5-4 CASSTGTFGNTIYF
TRBJ2-7 TRBD2 TRBV3-1/TRBV3-2 CASSQASGGSYEQYF
TRBJ2-7 TRBD1 TRBV27 CASSSLDREYEQYF
TRBJ2-7 TRBD1 TRBV27 CASRYGTGDQPYEQYF
TRBJ2-1 TRBD2 TRBV27 CASSSLLGLAKDNEQFF
TRBJ2-3 NA TRBV2 CASIPKMGQKQYF
TRBJ2-5 NA TRBV27 CASSLKGRETQYF
TRBJ2-7 NA TRBV11-2 CASRPGSSYEQYF
TRBJ2-3 NA TRBV5-1 CASSLVMGRVTDTQYF
TRBJ1-2 NA TRBV13 CASSLPVANYGYTF
TRBJ2-7 NA TRBV12-3/TRBV12-4 CASSQGFYEQYF
TRBJ2-7 NA TRBV6-6 CASSYRGRKARDEQYF
TRBJ2-1 NA TRBV30 CAWSSPREQFF
TRBJ2-2 TRBD1 TRBV11-2 CASSLQTGFTGELFF
TRBJ1-1 NA TRBV29-1 CSAQGQILTEAFF
TRBJ2-3 TRBD2 TRBV7-3 CASSFSGENTQYF
TRBJ1-5 NA TRBV10-3 CAISEFRENQPQHF
TRBJ1-2 NA TRBV5-5 CASREQVGIYGYTF
TRBJ2-5 TRBD1 TRBV7-9 CAITGTGQETQYF
TRBJ1-5 NA TRBV27 CASSLSMGQGLSNQPQHF
TRBJ2-5 NA TRBV7-2 CASSVDRQETQYF
TRBJ1-6 TRBD1 TRBV4-1 CASSQDGTGAGNSPLHF
TRBJ2-5 TRBD2 TRBV11-2 CASSLFSGETQYF